This is a list of T cell receptor beta chains from one sample in a study of blood T cell repertoires in COVID-19. Method: immunoSEQ multiplex PCR; TCRdb's copy keeps in-frame clones and lacks some. The sample has under 200,000 clones, roughly 80% seen once. Sequenced: peripheral blood. Source of these receptors: a man in his sixties with acute or convalescent COVID-19. Each CDR3 is given with its conserved first and last residue. The order of the fields is V gene, D gene, J gene, clone size, CDR3 DNA, CDR3 protein. D genes are given only for firm matches. Size values are once, few and many counts, or a class for expanded clones, and some rows have none.

v_gene: TRBV6-5
d_gene: TRBD1
j_gene: TRBJ1-2
abundance: once
CDR3nt: TGTGCCAGCAGCATTGATACACAGGGGAAGCGCGGCTACACCTTC
CDR3aa: CASSIDTQGKRGYTF

v_gene: TRBV9
d_gene: -
j_gene: TRBJ2-3
abundance: once
CDR3nt: TGTGCCAGCGCCGGGGATTCAGATACGCAGTATTTT
CDR3aa: CASAGDSDTQYF

v_gene: TRBV7-3
d_gene: TRBD2
j_gene: TRBJ2-1
abundance: -
CDR3nt: TGTGCCAGCAGCTTAAGCCCCAGCGGGAAGAATGAGCAGTTCTTC
CDR3aa: CASSLSPSGKNEQFF

v_gene: TRBV7-2
d_gene: -
j_gene: TRBJ2-7
abundance: once
CDR3nt: TGTGCCAGCAGCCTAAGCCAGGGTTCCGAGCAGTACTTC
CDR3aa: CASSLSQGSEQYF

v_gene: TRBV19
d_gene: -
j_gene: TRBJ2-4
abundance: -
CDR3nt: TGTGCCAGTAGTATTACAGGTACGATTCAGTACTTC
CDR3aa: CASSITGTIQYF

v_gene: TRBV11-2
d_gene: TRBD1
j_gene: TRBJ1-2
abundance: -
CDR3nt: TGTGCCAGCAGCCTCTCTCCCGATATTGGACAGGCCTATGGCTACACCTTC
CDR3aa: CASSLSPDIGQAYGYTF

v_gene: TRBV29-1
d_gene: -
j_gene: TRBJ1-1
abundance: -
CDR3nt: TGCAGCGTATCCTCCGGGGGTGACACTGAAGCTTTCTTT
CDR3aa: CSVSSGGDTEAFF

v_gene: TRBV24-1
d_gene: TRBD1
j_gene: TRBJ2-1
abundance: -
CDR3nt: TGTGCCACCAGTGATCCGGGACAGGGGGTTCTTGAACAGTTCTTC
CDR3aa: CATSDPGQGVLEQFF

v_gene: TRBV24-1
d_gene: TRBD2
j_gene: TRBJ2-1
abundance: -
CDR3nt: TGTGCCACCACTCTAGCGGGAGGCAATGAGCAGTTCTTC
CDR3aa: CATTLAGGNEQFF

v_gene: TRBV7-2
d_gene: TRBD2
j_gene: TRBJ2-4
abundance: -
CDR3nt: TGTGCCAGCAGCTTTCGGGTCGCCGAGACGGGGGGAGCCAAAAACATTCAGTACTTC
CDR3aa: CASSFRVAETGGAKNIQYF

v_gene: TRBV9
d_gene: TRBD1
j_gene: TRBJ1-6
abundance: -
CDR3nt: TGTGCCAGCAGCGTAGACTCGAAGTCGGGACAGGGAAATTCACCCCTCCACTTT
CDR3aa: CASSVDSKSGQGNSPLHF

v_gene: TRBV7-7
d_gene: -
j_gene: TRBJ2-1
abundance: -
CDR3nt: TGTGCTAGCAGCCCACCTAGTTCTTCAACACCCTCCCCCCCCCACAATGAGCAGTTCTTC
CDR3aa: CASSPPSSSTPSPPHNEQFF

v_gene: TRBV19
d_gene: TRBD1
j_gene: TRBJ1-2
abundance: -
CDR3nt: TGTGCCAGTAGCTTCTATATACAGGGGAACTATGGCTACACCTTC
CDR3aa: CASSFYIQGNYGYTF

v_gene: TRBV6-5
d_gene: -
j_gene: TRBJ1-1
abundance: -
CDR3nt: TGTGCCAGCAGTTACAGCATACAGTTGAACACTGAAGCTTTCTTT
CDR3aa: CASSYSIQLNTEAFF

v_gene: TRBV11-2
d_gene: -
j_gene: TRBJ2-3
abundance: -
CDR3nt: TGTGCCAGCAGCTTGCAGAGGGATACGCAGTATTTT
CDR3aa: CASSLQRDTQYF

v_gene: TRBV6-5
d_gene: -
j_gene: TRBJ1-3
abundance: -
CDR3nt: TGTGCCAGTCAAGCGCCCGGAAACACCATATATTTT
CDR3aa: CASQAPGNTIYF

v_gene: TRBV5-8
d_gene: TRBD1
j_gene: TRBJ2-1
abundance: -
CDR3nt: TGTGCCAGCAGCTTATTCTCCCGTCTTGGGACAGGGGCCTACAATGAGCAGTTCTTC
CDR3aa: CASSLFSRLGTGAYNEQFF

v_gene: TRBV3-1/TRBV3-2
d_gene: -
j_gene: TRBJ1-3
abundance: -
CDR3nt: TGTGCCAGCAGCCCAAGCGGGGGAAACACCATATATTTT
CDR3aa: CASSPSGGNTIYF

v_gene: TRBV2
d_gene: TRBD1
j_gene: TRBJ1-3
abundance: once
CDR3nt: TGTGCCAGCACCCGTTCAGGGGGCGCGAGAGGAAACACCATATATTTT
CDR3aa: CASTRSGGARGNTIYF

v_gene: TRBV9
d_gene: -
j_gene: TRBJ2-7
abundance: -
CDR3nt: TGTGCCAGCAGCGTAGCCCTGAGGGGGGGCGGCGACGAGCAGTACTTC
CDR3aa: CASSVALRGGGDEQYF

v_gene: TRBV24-1
d_gene: TRBD1
j_gene: TRBJ2-1
abundance: -
CDR3nt: TGTGCCACCAGTGGTGGGACAGACTCCTACAATGAGCAGTTCTTC
CDR3aa: CATSGGTDSYNEQFF

v_gene: TRBV5-1
d_gene: TRBD1
j_gene: TRBJ2-5
abundance: -
CDR3nt: TGCGCCAGCAGGGCCGGGACAGAAGAGACCCAGTACTTC
CDR3aa: CASRAGTEETQYF

v_gene: TRBV6-5
d_gene: -
j_gene: TRBJ1-2
abundance: few
CDR3nt: TGTGCCAGCAGTTACGGAGGAGTCCCATATGGCTACACCTTC
CDR3aa: CASSYGGVPYGYTF

v_gene: TRBV6-5
d_gene: -
j_gene: TRBJ1-2
abundance: -
CDR3nt: TGTGCCAGCAGTTACTCGGTAGCAGGGGCCAACTATGGCTACACCTTC
CDR3aa: CASSYSVAGANYGYTF

v_gene: TRBV29-1
d_gene: TRBD1
j_gene: TRBJ2-4
abundance: once
CDR3nt: TGCAGCGGGGGACAGGGGGCGGCGGGCATTCAGTACTTC
CDR3aa: CSGGQGAAGIQYF

v_gene: TRBV7-2
d_gene: -
j_gene: TRBJ1-3
abundance: -
CDR3nt: TGTGCCAGCAGCTCAAGTATGCAGGCTGGAAACACCATATATTTT
CDR3aa: CASSSSMQAGNTIYF

v_gene: TRBV15
d_gene: -
j_gene: TRBJ2-5
abundance: -
CDR3nt: TGTGCCACCAGCAGGGAACGGTCCGGGAACCAGTACTTC
CDR3aa: CATSRERSGNQYF

v_gene: TRBV7-2
d_gene: TRBD2
j_gene: TRBJ2-7
abundance: -
CDR3nt: TGTGCCAGCAGAATACCGGGACTAGCGCCCGAGCAGTACTTC
CDR3aa: CASRIPGLAPEQYF

v_gene: TRBV7-9
d_gene: -
j_gene: TRBJ1-2
abundance: -
CDR3nt: TGTGCCAGCAGCCAGGACAGCCCTAACTATGGCTACACCTTC
CDR3aa: CASSQDSPNYGYTF

v_gene: TRBV12-3/TRBV12-4
d_gene: -
j_gene: TRBJ2-7
abundance: -
CDR3nt: TGTGCCAGCAGTACGGGGACTTCCCAGCAGTACTTC
CDR3aa: CASSTGTSQQYF

v_gene: TRBV19
d_gene: TRBD2
j_gene: TRBJ2-2
abundance: few
CDR3nt: TGTGCCAGCGGACTAGCGGGGGTGATCCTGAACACCGGGGAGCTGTTTTTT
CDR3aa: CASGLAGVILNTGELFF

v_gene: TRBV5-4
d_gene: -
j_gene: TRBJ2-3
abundance: once
CDR3nt: TGTGCCAGCTCACTCCCTTCCGGGGGTGAGGAAGGTACGCAGTATTTT
CDR3aa: CASSLPSGGEEGTQYF

v_gene: TRBV7-7
d_gene: -
j_gene: TRBJ2-3
abundance: -
CDR3nt: TGTGCCAGCAGCTCCCAGCCGGGAGAAACAGATACGCAGTATTTT
CDR3aa: CASSSQPGETDTQYF